This entry lists 9 T cell receptor beta chains sequenced from one sample in a study of blood T cell repertoires in COVID-19. This table comes from immunoSEQ multiplex PCR, and its TCRdb copy is limited to in-frame clones, with some not included. The table shows approximately 320,000 clones, with roughly nine tenths occurring only once. Sequencing was performed on PBMCs or T cells enriched from blood (not recorded which). The receptors originated from a man aged 55 to 70 who had recovered from COVID-19.

The V call is TRBV27, the J call TRBJ1-1, with 8 bases aligning to TRBD1. This CDR3 is 14 amino acids long. Germline trimming cut 3 bases from V and 3 bases from J; bases unmatched to any gene: 3. Germline values: CDR1 MNHEY, CDR2 SMNVEV (reference sequence). CDR3 sequence (DNA): TGTGCCAGCAGTTTTAACAGGGGGTACACTGAAGCTTTCTTT. This gives the protein CASSFNRGYTEAFF.

V is TRBV27 and J is TRBJ2-7; no firm D call. The germline V gene encodes CDR1 MNHEY and CDR2 SMNVEV (reference sequence). The CDR3 is 13 residues long. Trimming removed 9 bases from V and 3 bases from J, with 15 bases in between. The CDR3 reads CARGRNLDYEQYF. The CDR3, as DNA: TGTGCCAGGGGCAGGAATTTGGACTACGAGCAGTACTTC.

The chain couples TRBV27 to TRBJ1-6; no clear D gene. Germline V gene sequence: CDR1 MNHEY, CDR2 SMNVEV (reference sequence). This CDR3 is built from 14 residues. Trimming took off 1 base at V and 6 bases at J, with 7 bases between the two ends. The CDR3 here is CASSLFKLNSPLHF. The CDR3 bases are TGTGCCAGCAGTTTATTCAAACTTAATTCACCCCTCCACTTT.

As for this clone: One end of the junction varies from germline; a read error may be responsible. The V and J genes are TRBV25-1 and TRBJ2-2; D may be TRBD1 (6 bases). CDR3 length: 16 residues. Germline V gives CDR1 MGHDK, CDR2 SYGVNS. The CDR3: CASRESGQMNTGELFF. As DNA, the CDR3 is TGTGCCAGCAGGGAATCGGGACAAATGAACACCGGGGAGCTGTTTTTT.

The CDR3 loop is CASSQSRGNYEQYF. CDR3 nucleotide sequence: TGTGCCAGCTCACAAAGCAGGGGGAACTACGAGCAGTACTTC. The chain is built from TRBV18 and TRBJ2-7, with 7 bases identical to TRBD1. The CDR3 is 14 residues long. CDR1 KGHSH and CDR2 LQKENI come from the germline V gene. After removal of 4 bases from V and 3 bases from J, the junction contained 6 bases not matched to a gene.

V gene TRBV14 combines with J gene TRBJ1-2; D is unclear. Germline CDR1 reads SGHDN; CDR2 reads FVKESK. The CDR3 length is 16 residues. V dropped 3 bases and J dropped 2 bases, with 16 bases sitting between them. The CDR3 coding sequence is TGTGCCAGCAGCCAGAACGTTATGTCGGGAAACTATGGCTACACCTTC. Translated: CASSQNVMSGNYGYTF. The whole variable domain, filled in from reference TRBV14 and TRBJ1-2, reads EAGVTQFPSHSVIEKGQTVTLRCDPISGHDNLYWYRRVMGKEIKFLLHFVKESKQDESGMPNNRFLAERTGGTYSTLKVQPAELEDSGVYFCASSQNVMSGNYGYTFGSGTRLTVV.

The V and J genes are TRBV27 and TRBJ2-1; 13 bases line up with TRBD2. In germline, CDR1 is MNHEY, CDR2 SMNVEV (reference sequence). Trimming at V came to 2 bases and at J to 12 bases, leaving 10 bases not matched to a gene. The CDR3 totals 16 residues. The CDR3 loop reads CASSLGGLAGERRQFF. The CDR3 nucleotides are TGTGCCAGCAGTTTAGGAGGACTAGCGGGAGAAAGGCGGCAGTTCTTC.

The chain recombines TRBV15 with TRBJ1-2, with D perhaps matching TRBD1 (6 bases). The CDR3 has 14 residues. CDR1 and CDR2 from the germline V gene are LNHNV and YYDKDF (reference sequence). V was shortened by 3 bases and J by 4 bases, with 12 bases between the two germline ends. The CDR3 nucleotides are TGTGCCACCAGCAGGACAGGAGACCCCTATGGCTACACCTTC. Translated, it gives CATSRTGDPYGYTF. Full variable domain (remainder filled in from reference TRBV15 and TRBJ1-2): DAMVIQNPRYQVTQFGKPVTLSCSQTLNHNVMYWYQQKSSQAPKLLFHYYDKDFNNEADTPDNFQSRRPNTSFCFLDIRSPGLGDTAMYLCATSRTGDPYGYTFGSGTRLTVV.

V gene TRBV5-1 combines with J gene TRBJ2-1; unclear D gene. The CDR3 totals 13 residues. The germline V gene has CDR1 SGHRS and CDR2 YFSETQ. Deletions cut 0 bases from V and 4 bases from J, with 5 bases between. CDR3 amino acids: CASSLGDYNEQFF. CDR3 bases: TGCGCCAGCAGCTTGGGAGATTACAATGAGCAGTTCTTC.